This T cell receptor beta chain was documented in a study of blood T cell repertoires in COVID-19. The table came from immunoSEQ multiplex PCR; TCRdb's copy has only in-frame clones and leaves some out. The sample has about 59,000 clones, 70% to 90% seen once. Germline CDR1 reads SGHDT; CDR2 reads YYEEEE. V dropped 4 bases and J dropped 0 bases, with 7 bases sitting between them. This CDR3 contains 13 residues. The sample was peripheral blood. The sequence was collected from a woman over 75 with active COVID-19. The J gene is TRBJ1-1, the V gene TRBV5-6; D not certain. The CDR3, as DNA: TGTGCCAGCAGCCCCCACATGAACACTGAAGCTTTCTTT. Encoded protein: CASSPHMNTEAFF.